A single sample gave rise to the 27 T cell receptor beta chains below, sequenced in a study of T cells of healthy individuals. TCRdb re-called the 5' RACE reads with MiXCR, one entry per CDR3 protein. The table has about 96,000 distinct CDR3 sequences, 17% seen once. The receptor source for this set is a human donor in good health.

The chain joins TRBV9 to TRBJ2-2; no firm D call. V lost 1 base, J lost 3 bases, and 16 bases lay in between. Germline V gene data show CDR1 as SGDLS and CDR2 as YYNGEE. The CDR3 length is 17 residues. The DNA for the CDR3 is TGTGCCAGCAGCGTACCCAGGACGGGTTCAGACACCGGGGAGCTGTTTTTT. It codes for CASSVPRTGSDTGELFF.

This sequence joins TRBV7-9 and TRBJ2-7; D might be TRBD2 (6 bases). This CDR3 spans 12 amino acids. V was clipped by 5 bases and J by 6 bases, with 11 bases between them. Germline CDR1 SEHNR, CDR2 FQNEAQ (reference sequence). The CDR3 loop is CASSRTSFEQYF. The CDR3 nucleotides are TGTGCCAGCAGCAGAACTAGCTTCGAGCAGTACTTC.

In this sample, this clonotype turned up many times. The chain uses TRBV21-1 and TRBJ2-2; the DNA was not used to check the table's D call, TRBD1. TRBV21-1 is labeled a pseudogene. The CDR3 runs to 15 residues. CDR3 nucleotide sequence: TGTGCCAGCAGCAAACCGCCACAGGGTACCGGGGAGCTGTTTTTT. This translates into CASSKPPQGTGELFF.

A few counts support this clonotype. The chain uses TRBV4-3 and TRBJ2-1, with TRBD2 matching 9 bases. The germline V gene encodes CDR1 LGHNA and CDR2 YSLEER. CDR3 length equals 16 residues. V trimming: 0 bases; J trimming: 6 bases; junction bases outside the gene matches: 6. CDR3 sequence (DNA): TGCGCCAGCAGCCAAGATTTAGCGGGAGTTGCCAATGAGCAGTTCTTC. Encoded protein: CASSQDLAGVANEQFF.

This clonotype occurred a few times. The J gene is TRBJ2-1, the V gene TRBV15, with D possibly TRBD2 on 5 matching bases. The V and J ends lost 0 bases and 4 bases respectively, with 10 bases between them. Germline assignment: CDR1 LNHNV and CDR2 YYDKDF (reference sequence). The CDR3 sequence is 15 residues long. The CDR3 loop reads CATSRDSGVYNEQFF. CDR3 coding DNA: TGTGCCACCAGCAGAGATTCCGGGGTTTACAATGAGCAGTTCTTC.

The rearrangement uses TRBV4-1 and TRBJ1-6, with 8 bases lining up with TRBD1. The CDR3 length is 18 residues. Trimming took 6 bases from V and 1 from J; bases not matched to a gene: 11. Germline CDR1 and CDR2: MGHRA and YSYEKL. This CDR3 reads CASSPKQGARSYNSPLHF. The CDR3 DNA sequence: TGCGCCAGCAGTCCTAAGCAGGGGGCGCGGTCCTATAATTCACCCCTCCACTTT.

At least ten counts were recorded for this clonotype. The rearrangement joins TRBV9 to TRBJ2-7; D uncertain. The CDR3 totals 15 residues. V lost 0 bases to trimming and J lost 5 bases, with 15 bases between them. Germline CDR1 SGDLS, CDR2 YYNGEE. For the CDR3, the DNA is TGTGCCAGCAGCGTAGATCCGGGTAGGAAGGACGAGCAGTACTTC. Translated, it gives CASSVDPGRKDEQYF.

This clonotype has more than one count but fewer than ten. The chain combines TRBV6-6 with TRBJ2-3, with TRBD2 matching 7 bases. There are 16 residues in the CDR3. J lost 4 bases, V lost 5 bases, and 12 bases had no gene match. In germline, CDR1 is MNHNY, CDR2 SVGAGI (reference sequence). CDR3 sequence: CASSPALAGDADTQYF. CDR3 nucleotides: TGTGCCAGCAGTCCCGCCTTGGCGGGAGATGCAGATACGCAGTATTTT.

The chain combines TRBV27 with TRBJ2-7; TRBD1 is a possible D gene (5 bases). The germline CDR1 and CDR2 sequences are MNHEY and SMNVEV (reference sequence). Trimming pared 8 bases from V and 2 bases from J, leaving 13 bases between. The CDR3 runs 13 residues. This chain's CDR3 is CASGHGHTYEQYF. CDR3 DNA: TGTGCCAGCGGACATGGACACACCTACGAGCAGTACTTC.

This clonotype was counted between two and nine times. The chain joins TRBV20-1 to TRBJ2-7; 9 positions agree with TRBD2. Germline V gene lookup returns CDR1 DFQATT and CDR2 SNEGSKA (reference sequence). The trim removed 3 bases at V and 5 bases at J, leaving 8 bases unmatched. The CDR3 has 14 amino acids. The CDR3 spells CSASGLAGFDEQYF. CDR3 bases: TGCAGTGCTAGCGGCCTAGCGGGGTTCGACGAGCAGTACTTC.

The chain employs TRBV20-1 and TRBJ2-5; TRBD2 matches at 10 bases. This CDR3 is 16 amino acids long. Germline trimming cut 3 bases from V and 1 base from J; bases unmatched to any gene: 8. Germline V lookup: CDR1 DFQATT, CDR2 SNEGSKA (reference sequence). The CDR3 region has the DNA TGCAGTGCTAGCGGAGCGGGAGGGCCTAGCCAAGAGACCCAGTACTTC. Translation gives CSASGAGGPSQETQYF.

In its sample, this clonotype was seen a few times. This rearrangement joins TRBV20-1 to TRBJ2-3; maybe TRBD2 (7 bases). Germline V gives CDR1 DFQATT, CDR2 SNEGSKA (reference sequence). The CDR3 runs 14 residues. V was pared by 7 bases and J by 1 base, with 15 bases between. Here the CDR3 DNA reads TGCAGTGGAAAAAGGGGGGGGGGCACAGATACGCAGTATTTT. Protein: CSGKRGGGTDTQYF.

The rearrangement uses TRBV2 and TRBJ2-7; D possibly uses TRBD1 or TRBD2 (7 bases each). This CDR3 has 14 residues. Germline V gene lookup returns CDR1 SNHLY and CDR2 FYNNEI. The V end was cut by 3 bases, the J end by 4 bases, with 13 bases between. This chain's CDR3 is CASSDRGDRYEQYF. Here the CDR3 DNA reads TGTGCCAGCAGTGATCGGGGGGACAGATACGAGCAGTACTTC.

The table lists this clonotype with a few counts. The chain joins TRBV7-6 to TRBJ1-2; 7 nucleotides match TRBD1. CDR3 length: 14 amino acids. V lost 5 bases and J lost 6; bases outside the gene matches: 9. CDR1 and CDR2 (germline): SGHVS, FNYEAQ. The CDR3 DNA is TGTGCCAGCAGCGGAAGGACAGGCGGCGATGGCTACACCTTC. Translating it yields CASSGRTGGDGYTF.

The chain carries TRBV6-1 and TRBJ1-6, with 9 nucleotides matching TRBD1. The V gene end was trimmed by 7 bases and the J gene end by 5 bases; junction bases not matched to a gene: 9. Looked up from germline, CDR1 is MNHNS and CDR2 is SASEGT. The CDR3 runs to 16 residues. CDR3 DNA: TGTGCCAGCACAATTAAGGGGACAGGGCATAATTCACCCCTCCACTTT. Encoded protein: CASTIKGTGHNSPLHF.

In this sample, this clonotype turned up many times. The rearrangement joins TRBV6-6 to TRBJ2-7; TRBD1 might be the D (6 bases). Trimming removed 6 bases at V and 7 bases at J, with 16 bases between. The CDR3 loop spans 13 amino acids. Germline CDR1 reads MNHNY; CDR2 reads SVGAGI (reference sequence). DNA for the CDR3: TGTGCCAGCAGCCACCCGGACAGCTTGGAGCAGTACTTC. Its translation: CASSHPDSLEQYF.

This clonotype was counted ten times or more. The chain combines TRBV29-1 with TRBJ2-1; the match to TRBD2 covers 15 bases. This CDR3 has 16 amino acids. With 6 bases clipped from V and 7 bases from J, the junction kept 10 bases outside the gene matches. Looked up from germline, CDR1 is SQVTM and CDR2 is ANQGSEA. CDR3: CSVGLAGGRSYNEQFF. CDR3 DNA: TGCAGCGTGGGACTAGCGGGGGGCCGGTCTTATAATGAGCAGTTCTTC.

This clonotype was recorded at least ten times. The chain joins TRBV2 to TRBJ2-5; no firm D call. V lost 8 bases, J lost 2 bases, and 12 bases lay in between. The CDR3 extends over 13 amino acids. The germline gives CDR1 SNHLY, CDR2 FYNNEI. The CDR3: CASAIYRQETQYF. The DNA of the CDR3 is TGTGCCAGCGCGATATATAGGCAAGAGACCCAGTACTTC.

This sequence joins TRBV10-3 and TRBJ1-6, with 7 bases fitting TRBD1. The CDR3 sequence is 16 residues long. Germline lookup yields CDR1 ENHRY and CDR2 SYGVKD. V lost 1 base and J lost 10; bases outside the gene matches: 10. The CDR3 coding sequence is TGTGCCATCAGTGAGTTTGGAGGGGGCGCGGTCTCACCCCTCCACTTT. It codes for CAISEFGGGAVSPLHF.

CDR3 amino acids: CASSRTSGASYEQYF. CDR3 sequence (DNA): TGTGCCAGCAGCAGGACTAGCGGGGCCTCCTACGAGCAGTACTTC. This chain links TRBV7-3 with TRBJ2-7; 12 nucleotides match TRBD2. The junction had 2 bases not matched to a gene; V was cut back by 5 bases and J by 0 bases. The CDR3 loop spans 15 amino acids. The germline gives CDR1 SGHTA, CDR2 FQGTGA.

The table lists this clonotype with many counts. This rearrangement joins TRBV7-9 to TRBJ2-3; TRBD2 aligns across 8 bases. This CDR3 contains 16 residues. Germline assignment: CDR1 SEHNR and CDR2 FQNEAQ (reference sequence). J was trimmed by 4 bases and V by 3 bases; bases with no gene match: 9. DNA of the CDR3: TGTGCCAGCAGCTTCGGGGGAGCGGGGGAGGCAGATACGCAGTATTTT. It translates to CASSFGGAGEADTQYF.

V and J are TRBV6-1 and TRBJ2-1; D tentatively reads TRBD1 or TRBD2 (6 bases each). CDR1 MNHNS and CDR2 SASEGT come from the germline V gene. The CDR3 spans 15 residues. V was trimmed by 2 bases and J by 2 bases, leaving 10 bases between them. CDR3 sequence: CASSEPGGPYNEQFF. As DNA, the CDR3 is TGTGCCAGCAGTGAACCCGGGGGCCCCTACAATGAGCAGTTCTTC.

CDR3 nucleotide sequence: TGTGCCAGCAGTTCGACAGGGGGCGGCTACACCTTC. Amino acids: CASSSTGGGYTF. The genes are TRBV12-3 or TRBV12-4 and TRBJ1-2; 10 positions agree with TRBD1. The CDR3 totals 12 residues. V gave up 4 bases and J gave up 8 bases; unmatched junction bases: 1.

This clonotype was observed many times. The chain is built from TRBV4-2 and TRBJ2-7; 13 nucleotides align to TRBD2. Germline V gene sequence: CDR1 LGHNA, CDR2 YNFKEQ. V lost 5 bases, J lost 4 bases, and 5 bases stayed unmatched. The CDR3 has 15 residues. CDR3: CASSTLAGGGYEQYF. The CDR3, as DNA: TGTGCCAGCAGCACACTAGCGGGAGGGGGTTACGAGCAGTACTTC.

This rearrangement joins TRBV3-1 to TRBJ2-3; 8 bases are shared with TRBD2. Germline-derived CDR1 and CDR2 are LGHDT and YNNKEL (reference sequence). CDR3 size: 15 residues. V lost 6 bases and J lost 2; bases outside the gene matches: 7. The CDR3 loop is CASSYRREDTDTQYF. The DNA of the CDR3 is TGTGCCAGCAGTTACCGGCGGGAGGACACAGATACGCAGTATTTT.

This chain connects TRBV15 to TRBJ2-1, with D possibly being TRBD2 (6 bases). The germline V gene has CDR1 LNHNV and CDR2 YYDKDF (reference sequence). Trimming removed 0 bases at V and 7 bases at J, with 13 bases between. This CDR3 comprises 15 residues. CDR3 DNA: TGTGCCACCAGCAGAGATGCGGGATCGGGTAATGAGCAGTTCTTC. Amino acid sequence: CATSRDAGSGNEQFF.

The table lists this clonotype with a few counts. The chain couples TRBV9 to TRBJ1-6, with 7 positions matching TRBD1. The CDR3 covers 16 residues. The J segment lost 7 bases and the V segment lost 3 bases, leaving 10 bases of the junction unmatched. Germline values: CDR1 SGDLS, CDR2 YYNGEE. The CDR3 sequence: CASSASPTGRNSPLHF. CDR3 coding DNA: TGTGCCAGCAGCGCCTCCCCGACAGGGAGGAATTCACCCCTCCACTTT.